The rows below give T cell receptor beta chains drawn from one sample of a study of shared clonotypes between healthy human individuals. The method was immunoSEQ multiplex PCR; TCRdb's version includes in-frame clones alone and lacks a portion of them. The data show about 520,000 clones, with about 72% seen just once and approximately 12% held by the top ten. Sequenced: PBMCs. The receptors were sampled from a woman aged 40 to 49 in good health. Some clones in this sample may be carry-over from other donors' samples. The CDR3 runs from the conserved cysteine through the conserved F or W. A D gene is named only where the DNA matches it firmly. Some rows have no size entry. The others give once, few or many, or a class for an expanded clone.

clone size | J gene | D gene | V gene | CDR3 protein | CDR3 DNA
. | TRBJ2-2 | . | TRBV2 | CASRVGTAYTGELFF | TGTGCCAGCAGGGTCGGGACTGCCTACACCGGGGAGCTGTTTTTT
once | TRBJ1-1 | TRBD1 | TRBV11-1 | CASSSDRANTEAFF | TGTGCCAGCAGTTCCGACAGGGCTAACACTGAAGCTTTCTTT
. | TRBJ2-7 | . | TRBV11-2 | CASSLRPGGGRWGYDEQYF | TGTGCCAGCAGCTTAAGGCCCGGGGGCGGAAGGTGGGGTTATGACGAGCAGTACTTC
. | TRBJ2-1 | . | TRBV4-3 | CASSQDASVVYNEQFF | TGCGCCAGCAGCCAAGATGCTAGCGTGGTTTACAATGAGCAGTTCTTC
. | TRBJ2-2 | TRBD2 | TRBV29-1 | CSGRLAAYTGELFF | TGCAGCGGTCGACTAGCGGCTTACACCGGGGAGCTGTTTTTT
. | TRBJ1-6 | . | TRBV30 | CACPGQTDSPLHF | TGTGCCTGTCCGGGACAAACGGATTCACCCCTCCACTTT
. | TRBJ2-5 | . | TRBV5-6 | CASTKYPKETQYF | TGTGCCAGCACCAAATATCCCAAGGAGACCCAGTACTTC
. | TRBJ1-5 | . | TRBV30 | CAWSIGGNQPQHF | TGTGCCTGGAGTATTGGGGGCAATCAGCCCCAGCATTTT
. | TRBJ2-2 | TRBD2 | TRBV6-5 | CASSYSSSGSRELFF | TGTGCCAGCAGTTACTCGAGTAGCGGGAGTAGGGAGCTGTTTTTT
. | TRBJ1-1 | . | TRBV19 | CASSKQGNTEAFF | TGTGCCAGTAGTAAGCAAGGGAACACTGAAGCTTTCTTT